This entry features one T cell receptor (beta chain) sequence. As yet, its antigen is unknown. The data derive from a study of CD4 T cells in relation to SARS-CoV-2 and coronaviruses. Unexposed donor CD4+ T cells date from about 2011-2019, before the COVID-19 pandemic. After ten to eleven days of culture, CD4+ T cells were isolated. TCRdb's copy holds only in-frame clones and misses some; the assay was immunoSEQ multiplex PCR. The sample consists of about 24,000 clones, 65% to 80% of them appearing once. V shed 5 bases and J shed 0 bases, with 10 bases lying between them. This CDR3 comprises 15 residues. Germline CDR1 and CDR2: SGHTA and FQGTGA.

This sequence was found in a human donor in good health. The V gene is TRBV7-3, the J gene TRBJ1-4; D might be TRBD1 (5 bases). Sequences were obtained from CD4+ T cells from PBMCs, cultured in vitro. CDR3 in amino acids: CASSADSSTNEKLFF. Written as DNA, the CDR3 is TGTGCCAGCAGCGCTGACAGCTCAACTAATGAAAAACTGTTTTTT.